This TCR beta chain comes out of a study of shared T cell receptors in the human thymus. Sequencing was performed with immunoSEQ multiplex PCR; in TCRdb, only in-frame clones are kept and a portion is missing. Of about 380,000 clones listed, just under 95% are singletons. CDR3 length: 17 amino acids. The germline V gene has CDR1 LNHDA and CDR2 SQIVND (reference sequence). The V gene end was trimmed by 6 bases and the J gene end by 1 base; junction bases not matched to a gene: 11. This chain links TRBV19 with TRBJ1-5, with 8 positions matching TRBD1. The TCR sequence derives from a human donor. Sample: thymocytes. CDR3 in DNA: TGTGCCAGTAGGCCCCCCCAGGGGGCGGGGAGCAATCAGCCCCAGCATTTT. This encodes CASRPPQGAGSNQPQHF.